Detailed here is one TCR beta chain. Germline loops: CDR1 SGHTA, CDR2 FQGTGA. Germline trimming cut 1 base from V and 6 bases from J; bases unmatched to any gene: 12. CDR3 size: 18 residues. This sample was included in a study of blood T cell repertoires in COVID-19. Study as a whole: Specimens from acute and convalescent COVID-19 originated in the United States, Italy and Spain.

Per the original data handling: From reference gene primer amplification, estimates of nucleated cell counts were derived. Here immunoSEQ multiplex PCR was the method, and the copy in TCRdb shows in-frame clones only, minus some. V, J and clone size are taken as reported in that table, and D and trimming were inferred from the DNA itself. Counted here are more than 200,000 clones, about 85% occurring once; the ten biggest clones make up 7.5% to 9%. The sequenced material came from peripheral blood. The TCR comes from a woman aged 80 or over with acute or convalescent COVID-19. This rearrangement joins TRBV7-3 to TRBJ2-1; TRBD2 matches 10 bases. The CDR3 loop is CASSLRPPPAGGPNEQFF. The CDR3 region has the DNA TGTGCCAGCAGCTTAAGACCCCCCCCAGCGGGAGGGCCCAATGAGCAGTTCTTC.